Here is one TCR beta chain with its context. The antigen is undetermined. This CDR3 is built from 12 residues. Looked up from germline, CDR1 is SGHTA and CDR2 is FQGNSA. V lost 6 bases and J 7 bases, leaving 12 bases between the germline ends. These data come from a study of cytotoxic CD8 clonotypes in ibrutinib-treated CLL. Overall study findings and caveats: Stable or contracted on treatment, public clonotypes were also uncommon.

Sequencing used immunoSEQ multiplex PCR; TCRdb keeps in-frame clones, though not all of them. This table holds about 270,000 clones, about 72% found once. The TCR comes from a human donor with chronic lymphocytic leukemia. The sample was PBMCs, taken at disease progression, from a patient treated with ibrutinib. The V call is TRBV7-2, the J call TRBJ1-2, with D uncertain. The CDR3 sequence: CASRELSSGYTF. The DNA of the CDR3 is TGTGCCAGCAGGGAATTAAGTAGTGGCTACACCTTC.